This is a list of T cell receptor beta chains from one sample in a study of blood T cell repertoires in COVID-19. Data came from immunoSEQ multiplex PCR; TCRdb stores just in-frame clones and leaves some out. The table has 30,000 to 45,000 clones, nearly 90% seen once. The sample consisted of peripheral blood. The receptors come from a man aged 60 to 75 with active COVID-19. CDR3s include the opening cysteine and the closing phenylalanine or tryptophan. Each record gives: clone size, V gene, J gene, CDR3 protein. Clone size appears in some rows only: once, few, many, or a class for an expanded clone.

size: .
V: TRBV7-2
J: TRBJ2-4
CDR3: CASSLAGLAKNIQYF

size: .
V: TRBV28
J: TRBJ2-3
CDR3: CASREGGRSTDTQYF

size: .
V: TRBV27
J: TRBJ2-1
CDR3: CASSRFRDEQFF

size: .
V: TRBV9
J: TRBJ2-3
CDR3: CASSGSGNTDTQYF

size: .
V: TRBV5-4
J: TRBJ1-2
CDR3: CASSLEGFGYTF

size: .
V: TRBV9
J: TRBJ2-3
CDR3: CASSTSLSGGYTDTQYF

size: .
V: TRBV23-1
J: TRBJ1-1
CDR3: CASSHGTTNTEAFF

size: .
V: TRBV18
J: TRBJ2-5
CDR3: CASSPPTGNRETQYF

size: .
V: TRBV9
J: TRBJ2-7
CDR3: CASSAELAGDYEQYF

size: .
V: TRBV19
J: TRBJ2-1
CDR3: CASRTSGGVNEQFF

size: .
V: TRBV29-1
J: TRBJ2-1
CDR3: CSAPSGRVWNEQFF

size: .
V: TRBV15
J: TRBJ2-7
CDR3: CATSRDRASYEQYF

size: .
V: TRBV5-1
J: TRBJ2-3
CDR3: CASRRDADTQYF

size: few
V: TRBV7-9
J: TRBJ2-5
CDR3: CASSLELAMEETQYF

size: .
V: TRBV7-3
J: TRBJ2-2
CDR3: CASSLSNPGELFF